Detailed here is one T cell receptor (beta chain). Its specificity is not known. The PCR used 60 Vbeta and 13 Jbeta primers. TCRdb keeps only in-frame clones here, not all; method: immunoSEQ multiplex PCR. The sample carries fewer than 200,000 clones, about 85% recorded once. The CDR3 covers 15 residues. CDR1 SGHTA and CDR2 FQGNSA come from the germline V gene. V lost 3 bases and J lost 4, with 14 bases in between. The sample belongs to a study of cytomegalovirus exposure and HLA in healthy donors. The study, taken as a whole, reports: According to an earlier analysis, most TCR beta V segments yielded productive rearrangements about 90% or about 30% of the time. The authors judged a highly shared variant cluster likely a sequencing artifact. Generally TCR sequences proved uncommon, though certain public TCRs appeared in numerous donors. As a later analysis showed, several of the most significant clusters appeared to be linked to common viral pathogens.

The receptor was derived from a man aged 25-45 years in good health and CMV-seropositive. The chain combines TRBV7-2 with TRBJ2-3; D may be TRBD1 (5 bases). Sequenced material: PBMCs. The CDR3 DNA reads TGTGCCAGCAGCTTCCAGGGTTTTAGGGCAGATACGCAGTATTTT. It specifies CASSFQGFRADTQYF.